The T cell receptor (beta chain) described here comes from a study of blood T cell repertoires in COVID-19. Study details: From the United States, Italy and Spain came samples of acute and convalescent COVID-19. T cells, B-cell-depleted T cells, or PBMCs provided the cDNA or gDNA that served as material.

As handled by the study authors: Estimation of nucleated cell counts relied on the amplification of reference gene primers. This table comes from immunoSEQ multiplex PCR, and its TCRdb copy is limited to in-frame clones, with some not included. That table gives V, J and clone size, and the DNA gave D and trimming. The table records hundreds of thousands of clones, about 86% of them present only once. With 0 bases removed from V and 5 bases from J, the gap between germline ends came to 5 bases. The CDR3 has 13 amino acids. The germline V gene has CDR1 SGHRS and CDR2 YFSETQ. The sequenced sample was peripheral blood. This TCR derives from a woman aged 30 to 39 who had recovered from COVID-19. The chain is built from TRBV5-1 and TRBJ1-4; D gene uncertain. CDR3 sequence reads: CASSLEPNEKLFF. CDR3 bases: TGCGCCAGCAGCTTGGAGCCCAATGAAAAACTGTTTTTT. Using reference TRBV5-1 and TRBJ1-4 for the parts outside the CDR3, the full variable domain is KAGVTQTPRYLIKTRGQQVTLSCSPISGHRSVSWYQQTPGQGLQFLFEYFSETQRNKGNFPGRFSGRQFSNSRSEMNVSTLELGDSALYLCASSLEPNEKLFFGSGTQLSVL.